Described below is a single T cell receptor beta chain sequence and its context. This sample is part of a study of T cells in localized non-small cell lung cancer. From germline, CDR1 is LNHDA and CDR2 SQIVND (reference sequence). This CDR3 has 15 amino acids. The ends were cut back, 4 bases at V and 4 bases at J, with 15 bases in the middle. TCRdb's copy holds only in-frame clones and misses some; the assay was immunoSEQ multiplex PCR. Among around 35,000 clones listed, 93% were seen once. This clonotype was obtained from a female donor at least 60 years old with stage I lung adenocarcinoma. This specimen consisted of peripheral blood, obtained before any cancer treatment. The chain has TRBV19 and TRBJ2-3; a weak D match, TRBD1 (5 bases). CDR3 sequence (DNA): TGTGCCAGTAGTAAAGGGGATCCCTCCCCAGATACGCAGTATTTT. It specifies CASSKGDPSPDTQYF. Using reference TRBV19 and TRBJ2-3 for the parts outside the CDR3, the full variable domain is DGGITQSPKYLFRKEGQNVTLSCEQNLNHDAMYWYRQDPGQGLRLIYYSQIVNDFQKGDIAEGYSVSREKKESFPLTVTSAQKNPTAFYLCASSKGDPSPDTQYFGPGTRLTVL.